The subject of this entry is one T cell receptor beta chain. Its antigen remains unknown. Using its own MiXCR run on the 5' RACE reads, TCRdb lists one record per CDR3 protein. In the table there are around 200,000 distinct CDR3 sequences, approximately 9% of which are singletons. CDR3 size: 14 residues. Trimming took 5 bases from V and 14 from J, leaving 22 bases between them. The sample originates from a study of identical twins. Study-wide points: Models came in too low on out-of-frame TCR alpha sharing in monozygotic twins. Twin-shared out-of-frame alpha sequences showed excess low generation probability.

Sequenced sample: memory (CD45RO+) T cells sorted from blood. This clonotype originated in a woman aged 18 to 35 in good health. J is TRBJ1-3 and V is TRBV12-3 or TRBV12-4, with D maybe TRBD1 (5 bases). The CDR3: CASSLNFGSGDVYF. The CDR3 region has the DNA TGTGCCAGCAGTCTAAACTTTGGGTCGGGGGACGTATATTTT.